This passage covers 6 T cell receptor beta chains from one sample sequenced in a study of read filtering for tumor transcriptome and immune sequencing. Molecular barcoded adaptors covering alpha/delta and beta/gamma chains were used on approximately 400 ng RNA. MiXCR was run by TCRdb on the reads, yielding one entry per CDR3 protein. The sample holds about 93,000 distinct CDR3 sequences, 20% to 25% seen once. Sequencing was done on a sample of a population of CD138-negative cells sorted from bone marrow. All receptors come from a donor over 35 with multiple myeloma.

This clonotype was seen just once. This sequence may be a read error, since a much larger clone differs from it by one base. This CDR3 is CASRPPGRGLYF. As DNA, the CDR3 is TGTGCCAGCAGACCCCCCGGAAGAGGGCTGTACTTC. J is TRBJ2-5 and V is TRBV28; D may be TRBD2 (5 bases). Deletions cut 6 bases from V and 13 bases from J, with 18 bases between. The CDR3 has 12 amino acids. The germline V gene has CDR1 MDHEN and CDR2 SYDVKM.

Notes on this clonotype: This sequence may be a read error, since a much larger clone differs from it by one base. V gene TRBV27 combines with J gene TRBJ1-2; D is undetermined. Germline V CDR1 and CDR2: MNHEY, SMNVEV (reference sequence). Deletions cut 6 bases from V and 4 bases from J, with 9 bases between. The CDR3 is 12 residues long. The CDR3 region has the DNA TGTGCCAGCAGGGGCTGGCGCTATGGCTACACCTTC. Its translation: CASRGWRYGYTF.

This clonotype appeared many times. The rearrangement links TRBV5-1 to TRBJ1-1; a possible D gene is TRBD1 (5 bases). The V end was cut by 9 bases, the J end by 3 bases, with 15 bases between. The CDR3 sequence is 13 residues long. CDR1 is SGHRS and CDR2 is YFSETQ in the germline V gene. In DNA, the CDR3 is TGCGCCACAGCACAGGAAGTGGACACTGAAGCTTTCTTT. It yields the protein CATAQEVDTEAFF.

This clonotype was seen repeatedly, ten times or more. The V call is TRBV4-1, the J call TRBJ1-2; the match to TRBD1 covers 10 bases. The trim removed 3 bases at V and 7 bases at J, leaving 14 bases unmatched. Germline loops: CDR1 MGHRA, CDR2 YSYEKL. This CDR3 comprises 17 residues. CDR3 protein: CASSQIKPGTGALGYTF. DNA for the CDR3: TGCGCCAGCAGCCAGATCAAACCCGGGACAGGGGCGCTTGGCTACACCTTC.

This clonotype was counted a few times. The V call is TRBV19, the J call TRBJ1-5; 7 bases align to TRBD1. Germline V gives CDR1 LNHDA, CDR2 SQIVND (reference sequence). The CDR3 length is 16 residues. Trimming removed 4 bases from V and 7 bases from J; junction bases left unmatched: 13. This chain's CDR3 is CASSNRDRGAGQPQHF. The DNA of the CDR3 is TGTGCCAGTAGTAACCGGGACAGAGGTGCTGGCCAGCCCCAGCATTTT.

This clonotype was counted ten times or more. The V and J genes are TRBV7-2 and TRBJ2-5; D may be TRBD1 or TRBD2 (5 bases each). Germline values: CDR1 SGHTA, CDR2 FQGNSA. The CDR3 covers 12 residues. Trimming pared 5 bases from V and 7 bases from J, leaving 11 bases between. Here the CDR3 reads CASSRDRGTQYF. CDR3 sequence (DNA): TGTGCCAGCAGCCGGGACCGGGGGACCCAGTACTTC.